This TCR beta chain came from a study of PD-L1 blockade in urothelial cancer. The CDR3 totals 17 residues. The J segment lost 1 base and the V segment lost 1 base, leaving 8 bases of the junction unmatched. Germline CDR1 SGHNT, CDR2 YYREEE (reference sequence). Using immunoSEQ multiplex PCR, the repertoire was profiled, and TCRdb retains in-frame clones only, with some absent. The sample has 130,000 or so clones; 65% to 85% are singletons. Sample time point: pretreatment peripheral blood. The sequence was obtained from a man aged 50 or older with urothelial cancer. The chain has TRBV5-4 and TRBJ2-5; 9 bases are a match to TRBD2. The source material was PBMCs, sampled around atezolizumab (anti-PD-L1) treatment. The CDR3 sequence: CASSLYYSGRLQETQYF. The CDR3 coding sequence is TGTGCCAGCAGCTTGTATTATAGCGGGAGACTCCAAGAGACCCAGTACTTC.